These 13 T cell receptor beta chains share one sample of origin, sequenced in a study of T-cell memory formation after mild COVID-19. MiXCR, run by TCRdb on the 5' RACE reads, gives a single entry per CDR3 protein. The data hold around 430,000 distinct CDR3 sequences, with roughly 15% observed a single time. The specimen sequenced was PBMCs or a T cell subset sorted from them (not recorded which). All receptors come from a young man who had mild COVID-19 (a few samples of this study predate the infection). Cell type and time point are not known.

This clonotype occurred a few times. V usage is TRBV7-2 and J usage is TRBJ2-2; TRBD2 agrees at 8 bases. The junction had 15 bases not matched to a gene; V was cut back by 5 bases and J by 1 base. The CDR3 covers 19 residues. CDR1 is SGHTA, CDR2 FQGNSA, per germline. The CDR3 reads CASSVPGRGVLRNTGELFF. DNA of the CDR3: TGTGCCAGCAGCGTCCCGGGGCGGGGGGTCCTAAGGAACACCGGGGAGCTGTTTTTT.

V usage is TRBV6-5 and J usage is TRBJ2-3; tentatively, D is TRBD2 (6 bases). Looked up from germline, CDR1 is MNHEY and CDR2 is SVGAGI. The CDR3 totals 12 residues. The V end lost 6 bases, the J end lost 11 bases, and 15 bases lay between the germline ends. The CDR3, as DNA: TGTGCCAGCAGAAACCCCGGGGAGGAGCAGTATTTT. Protein product: CASRNPGEEQYF.

This clonotype was counted once. The chain carries TRBV18 and TRBJ2-5; D not resolved. The CDR3 sequence is 16 residues long. V was pared by 0 bases and J by 0 bases, with 11 bases between. The germline gives CDR1 KGHSH, CDR2 LQKENI. Written as DNA, the CDR3 is TGTGCCAGCTCACCACCGAACAGTCAGTACCAAGAGACCCAGTACTTC. Translating gives CASSPPNSQYQETQYF.

The chain links TRBV30 to TRBJ1-2; D may be TRBD1 (5 bases). CDR1 and CDR2 from the germline V gene are GTSNPN and SVGIG (reference sequence). The V gene lost 5 bases and the J gene lost 8 bases, with 18 bases spanning the gap. This CDR3 is 13 amino acids long. The CDR3: CAWAVFRAQGYTF. CDR3 DNA sequence: TGTGCCTGGGCGGTCTTCAGGGCTCAAGGCTACACCTTC.

This clonotype was recorded at least ten times. The chain has TRBV7-9 and TRBJ2-5; the match to TRBD2 covers 9 bases. Trimming removed 4 bases from V and 2 bases from J; junction bases left unmatched: 8. Per the germline V gene, CDR1 is SEHNR and CDR2 is FQNEAQ (reference sequence). This CDR3 comprises 16 residues. CDR3 region: CASSSRSGGVQETQYF. CDR3 in DNA: TGTGCCAGCAGCTCACGTAGCGGGGGAGTTCAAGAGACCCAGTACTTC.

This clonotype was detected a few times. The chain recombines TRBV6-5 with TRBJ1-2; 8 positions agree with TRBD1. Per germline, CDR1 MNHEY and CDR2 SVGAGI. CDR3 length: 13 residues. After removal of 5 bases from V and 5 bases from J, the junction contained 4 bases not matched to a gene. The CDR3 spells CASSRTGQYGYTF. CDR3 DNA sequence: TGTGCCAGCAGTCGGACAGGGCAATATGGCTACACCTTC.

V is TRBV5-1 and J is TRBJ1-1, with D possibly TRBD1 on 6 matching bases. From germline, CDR1 is SGHRS and CDR2 YFSETQ. The CDR3 length is 14 residues. V dropped 2 bases and J dropped 5 bases, with 13 bases sitting between them. CDR3 bases: TGCGCCAGCAGCTTACAGGGAAGGGAGACTGAAGCTTTCTTT. It specifies CASSLQGRETEAFF.

The chain links TRBV7-8 to TRBJ2-1, with TRBD2 matching 11 bases. Germline CDR1 SGHVS, CDR2 FQNEAQ. V lost 6 bases and J lost 5; bases outside the gene matches: 0. CDR3 length equals 13 residues. Here the CDR3 DNA reads TGTGCCAGCAGGACTAGCGGGAACAATGAGCAGTTCTTC. It codes for CASRTSGNNEQFF.

This clonotype was found a few times. The chain combines TRBV12-3 or TRBV12-4 with TRBJ2-7; D call uncertain. The ends were cut back, 3 bases at V and 0 bases at J, with 9 bases in the middle. This CDR3 has 14 residues. In nucleotides, the CDR3 is TGTGCCAGCAGTTTGTGGGGAAGCTCCTACGAGCAGTACTTC. It is translated as CASSLWGSSYEQYF.

This clonotype was observed a few times. This chain joins TRBV4-1 and TRBJ2-2; TRBD2 aligns across 8 bases. Germline V CDR1 and CDR2: MGHRA, YSYEKL. The length of the CDR3 is 17 residues. V was clipped by 4 bases and J by 4 bases; unmatched bases: 11. In DNA, the CDR3 is TGCGCCAGCAGCCCTCTCCCCCGCGGGGGGCCCACCGGGGAGCTGTTTTTT. Translating gives CASSPLPRGGPTGELFF.

The J gene is TRBJ2-7, the V gene TRBV7-8, with D unresolved. The CDR3 consists of 14 residues. Germline V gives CDR1 SGHVS, CDR2 FQNEAQ. V gave up 5 bases and J gave up 4 bases, with 15 bases separating them. The CDR3 nucleotides are TGTGCCAGCAGCCCGCGCGTCAGGAATTACGAGCAGTACTTC. It is translated as CASSPRVRNYEQYF.

This clonotype occurred many times. V usage is TRBV7-2 and J usage is TRBJ2-3; maybe TRBD2 (6 bases). Germline loops: CDR1 SGHTA, CDR2 FQGNSA. The CDR3 is made up of 14 amino acids. Trimming shortened V by 1 base and J by 4 bases, and 9 bases separated the two germline ends. CDR3 sequence (DNA): TGTGCCAGCAGCTTAGGGCCGGGGGCAGATACGCAGTATTTT. Translated, it gives CASSLGPGADTQYF.

The V gene is TRBV4-3, the J gene TRBJ2-5; perhaps TRBD2 as D (6 bases). V lost 1 base and J 0 bases, leaving 9 bases between the germline ends. The CDR3 loop spans 15 amino acids. CDR1 LGHNA and CDR2 YSLEER come from the germline V gene. In nucleotides, the CDR3 is TGCGCCAGCAGCCAAGGCGGGGTTTACCAAGAGACCCAGTACTTC. As protein: CASSQGGVYQETQYF.